This TCR beta chain originates from a study of shared clonotypes between healthy human individuals. Study-level results: In a handful of donors, 4.5% to 5.5% of naive CD4 clonotypes appeared in common.

In regard to this clone: Its cognate antigen is unknown.

The ends were cut back, 0 bases at V and 1 base at J, with 16 bases in the middle. Germline-derived CDR1 and CDR2 are MGHRA and YSYEKL. This CDR3 is built from 19 residues. Assay: immunoSEQ multiplex PCR; the TCRdb copy retains only in-frame clones and omits some. The sample carries around 370,000 clones, about 96% recorded once. Sequencing input: memory CD8+ T cells sorted from blood. Documented subset: CD45RO+ cells pooled with CCR7-negative TemRA cells. The gene calls are TRBV4-1 and TRBJ2-6, with a possible D match to TRBD1 (5 bases). The receptor was derived from a man aged 25 to 40 in good health. CDR3 region: CASSQEKGLTLSGANVLTF. The CDR3 DNA reads TGCGCCAGCAGCCAAGAAAAGGGGCTGACTTTATCTGGGGCCAACGTCCTGACTTTC.